This T cell receptor beta chain was sequenced for a study of identifying expanded T cells in peripheral blood. Healthy donors had no documented immune events, such as infections, while sampled. Profiling relied on immunoSEQ multiplex PCR, and the TCRdb table lists in-frame clones only, not all of them. The sample contains approximately 100,000 clones, approximately 90% of which appear only once. On this clone itself: Its antigen is undetermined.

The CDR3 is 13 amino acids. The germline gives CDR1 MDHEN, CDR2 SYDVKM. V lost 6 bases and J 2 bases, leaving 11 bases between the germline ends. Study results and caveats: Technical replicates showed 0.9 to 1.5 changed clones; approximately two weeks about 16.4; four weeks 19. Clone count variance between approximately two-week samples rose with total template count.

The material sequenced was blood. The chain joins TRBV28 to TRBJ2-7; possibly TRBD2 for D (6 bases). The clonotype was recovered from a person aged 18-69 years in good health. CDR3 in amino acids: CASSGSHPYEQYF. The CDR3 DNA sequence: TGTGCCAGCAGCGGGAGTCATCCCTACGAGCAGTACTTC. Full variable domain (rest looked up from reference TRBV28 and TRBJ2-7): DVKVTQSSRYLVKRTGEKVFLECVQDMDHENMFWYRQDPGLGLRLIYFSYDVKMKEKGDIPEGYSVSREKKERFSLILESASTNQTSMYLCASSGSHPYEQYFGPGTRLTVT.